This T cell receptor beta chain was observed in a study of glioma-infiltrating T cells after dendritic cell vaccination. About the research overall: Patients received three intradermal dendritic cell vaccine injections at biweekly intervals.

CDR3 length: 15 amino acids. CDR1 and CDR2 (germline): LGHNA, YNFKEQ. Germline trimming cut 4 bases from V and 4 bases from J; bases unmatched to any gene: 9. Primers: 60 V beta forward and 13 J beta reverse. The protocol was immunoSEQ multiplex PCR, while the TCRdb copy is restricted to in-frame clones and leaves out a portion. In the table there are about 38,000 clones, approximately 80% of which are singletons. The chain combines TRBV4-2 with TRBJ2-5, with TRBD2 matching over 7 bases. This specimen consisted of blood, obtained before dendritic cell vaccination. This TCR came from a human donor with glioblastoma. The CDR3 DNA sequence: TGTGCCAGCAGCCTCGTGAACGGGGAGGGAGAGACCCAGTACTTC. Protein sequence: CASSLVNGEGETQYF.